This TCR beta chain was captured by sequencing in a study of shared clonotypes between healthy human individuals. Regarding the study as a whole: Of the naive CD4 clonotypes, approximately 5% were shared across several donors.

TCRdb's table, derived via immunoSEQ multiplex PCR, lists solely in-frame clones and lacks some. The table lists more than 1 million clones, about 84% of them singletons. Details on this clone: What it recognizes is unknown.

The material sequenced was memory CD4+ T cells from PBMCs. The sample's subset: CD45RA-negative fraction. This sequence originates from a man between 18 and 35 years old in good health. Some clones in this sample may be carry-over from other donors' samples.

The CDR3 protein is CASSLGRVGTEAFF. Written as DNA, the CDR3 is TGTGCCAGCAGCTTAGGAAGGGTGGGCACTGAAGCTTTCTTT. The genes are TRBV7-9 and TRBJ1-1; D not resolved. Germline V lookup: CDR1 SEHNR, CDR2 FQNEAQ (reference sequence). The CDR3 totals 14 residues. The V and J ends lost 1 base and 4 bases respectively, with 10 bases between them.